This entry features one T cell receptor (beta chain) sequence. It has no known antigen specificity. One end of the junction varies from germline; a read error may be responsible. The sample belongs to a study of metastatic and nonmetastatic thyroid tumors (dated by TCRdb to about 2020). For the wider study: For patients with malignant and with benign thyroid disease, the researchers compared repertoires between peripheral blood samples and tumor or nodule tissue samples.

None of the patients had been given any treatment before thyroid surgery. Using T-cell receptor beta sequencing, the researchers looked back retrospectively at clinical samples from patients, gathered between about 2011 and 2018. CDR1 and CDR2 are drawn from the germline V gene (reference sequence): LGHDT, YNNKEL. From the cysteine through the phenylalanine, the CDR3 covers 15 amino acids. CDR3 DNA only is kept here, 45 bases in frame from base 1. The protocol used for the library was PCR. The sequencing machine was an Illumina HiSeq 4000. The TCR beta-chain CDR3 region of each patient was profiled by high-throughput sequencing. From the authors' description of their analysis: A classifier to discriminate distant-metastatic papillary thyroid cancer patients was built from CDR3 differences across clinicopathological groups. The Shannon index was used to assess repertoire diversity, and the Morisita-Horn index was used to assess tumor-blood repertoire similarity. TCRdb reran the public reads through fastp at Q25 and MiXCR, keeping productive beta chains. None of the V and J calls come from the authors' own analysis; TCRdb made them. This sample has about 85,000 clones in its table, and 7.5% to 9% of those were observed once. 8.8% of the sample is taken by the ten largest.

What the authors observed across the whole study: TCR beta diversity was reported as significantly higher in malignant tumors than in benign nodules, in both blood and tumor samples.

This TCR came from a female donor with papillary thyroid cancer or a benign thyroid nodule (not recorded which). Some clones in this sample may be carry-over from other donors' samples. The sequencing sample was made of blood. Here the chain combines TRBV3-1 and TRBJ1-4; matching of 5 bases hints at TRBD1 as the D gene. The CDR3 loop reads CAGSRQWGSNEKLFF. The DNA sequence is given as TGTGCCGGCAGCCGCCAATGGGGCTCTAATGAAAAACTGTTTTTT.